This T cell receptor (beta chain) was sequenced during a study of beta chain features in type 1 diabetes. Turning to the study itself: Patients looked much like healthy donors when it came to age, gender and cell yields. Study-level results: Small HLA sub-analyses could not settle whether HLA shapes TCRB rearrangement. Patients with type 1 diabetes showed fewer VDJ junction insertions and more deletions.

Expressed TCRB transcripts were sequenced because the isolated RNA had all been reverse transcribed beforehand. Generated by immunoSEQ multiplex PCR, the TCRdb table keeps only in-frame clones and is missing some. The repertoire holds 35,000 to 50,000 clones, with 50% as singletons. The germline gives CDR1 SGDLS, CDR2 YYNGEE. CDR3 size: 16 residues. V shed 1 base, J shed 3 bases, and the junction held 5 bases outside the gene matches. As regards this clone: What it binds is not known.

The sequencing sample was made of stem cell memory CD4+ T cells from blood. The TCR comes from a woman under 40 in good health. The rearrangement links TRBV9 to TRBJ2-1; TRBD2 agrees at 9 bases. CDR3 sequence (DNA): TGTGCCAGCAGCGTATCACCTAGCGGGATCTACAATGAGCAGTTCTTC. Translated, it gives CASSVSPSGIYNEQFF.